These T cell receptor beta chains were read from a single sample in a study of T-cell reconstitution after alpha-beta-depleted transplantation in children. TCRdb itself ran the PCR reads through MiXCR, one entry per CDR3 protein. The sample includes hundreds of thousands of distinct CDR3 sequences, 16% of them seen just once. The source material was PBMCs from the stem cell graft donor, sampled from the stem cell graft. These receptors originate from a human donor who donated a stem cell graft to a child with acute myeloid leukemia. Both conserved end residues are part of each CDR3. A D gene is named only where the DNA matches it firmly. Some rows mark clone size as missing; the rest say once, few, many or name a class of expanded clone.

j_call	clone_size	v_call	d_call	cdr3_nt	cdr3_aa
TRBJ1-3	many	TRBV30	NA	TGTGCCTGGTCCCGGACGGCCACCGGTGGAAACACCATATATTTT	CAWSRTATGGNTIYF
TRBJ2-3	NA	TRBV24-1	NA	TGTGCCACCAGTGATCTAGGACAGCTCACAGATACGCAGTATTTT	CATSDLGQLTDTQYF
TRBJ2-1	few	TRBV28	TRBD1	TGTGCCAGCAGTTTCCCCAGGGGGCGATTAGTGGGCAATGAGCAGTTCTTC	CASSFPRGRLVGNEQFF
TRBJ2-3	many	TRBV20-1	TRBD2	TGCAGTGCTAGAGATGTCCTAGCGGGGGGCGGTCACCAATCAGATACGCAGTATTTT	CSARDVLAGGGHQSDTQYF
TRBJ2-1	NA	TRBV5-1	NA	TGCGCCAGCAGCTTGACAGGGAAGGGAAATGAGCAGTTCTTC	CASSLTGKGNEQFF
TRBJ2-3	NA	TRBV29-1	TRBD1	TGCAGCGCCGCAGACAGGGGGTCAGATACGCAGTATTTT	CSAADRGSDTQYF
TRBJ1-5	NA	TRBV5-8	NA	TGTGCCAGCAGTCACATCAATCAGCCCCAGCATTTT	CASSHINQPQHF
TRBJ1-1	NA	TRBV11-2	NA	TGTGCCAGCATCCCAAGGGGGGGTTGGGACACTGAAGCTTTCTTT	CASIPRGGWDTEAFF
TRBJ2-2	many	TRBV20-1	NA	TGCAGTGCTAGAGTGACAGGAGCCTTGAACACCGGGGAGCTGTTTTTT	CSARVTGALNTGELFF
TRBJ1-5	many	TRBV24-1	NA	TGTGCCACCAGTGGTAGGGGACGCAATCAGCCCCAGCATTTT	CATSGRGRNQPQHF
TRBJ2-7	few	TRBV7-7	NA	TGTGCCAGCAGCTTATCCCCGCGAGCCGACGAGCAGTACTTC	CASSLSPRADEQYF
TRBJ2-1	NA	TRBV7-9	NA	TGTGCCAGCAGCTTAGCAACGTTGTTTAAATACAATGAGCAGTTCTTC	CASSLATLFKYNEQFF
TRBJ2-1	NA	TRBV12-3/TRBV12-4	TRBD1	TGTGCCAGCAGTTACGCACAGGGGGTGTACAATGAGCAGTTCTTC	CASSYAQGVYNEQFF
TRBJ2-2	many	TRBV20-1	TRBD1	TGCAGTGCTCTACAAGGGGGCTTTGGAACCGGGGAGCTGTTTTTT	CSALQGGFGTGELFF
TRBJ1-4	NA	TRBV5-1	NA	TGCGCCAGCAGCTTAAAATCCGGGGTTGAAAAACTGTTTTTT	CASSLKSGVEKLFF
TRBJ1-2	NA	TRBV7-9	NA	TGTGCCAGCAGCTTAGGAGGCTCGGGGGCTTCCTATGGCTACACCTTC	CASSLGGSGASYGYTF
TRBJ2-2	few	TRBV27	TRBD1	TGTGCCAGCAGTTTCACAGGGGTGGCCACCGGGGAGCTGTTTTTT	CASSFTGVATGELFF
TRBJ1-5	NA	TRBV7-2	NA	TGTGCCAGCAGCCCCGAGATCCAGGGGCATCAGCCCCAGCATTTT	CASSPEIQGHQPQHF
TRBJ2-2	many	TRBV20-1	TRBD2	TGCAGTGCTAGAGACTCCCTGGGCAGCGGGGGGGCCGGGGAGCTGTTTTTT	CSARDSLGSGGAGELFF
TRBJ2-3	NA	TRBV12-3/TRBV12-4	NA	TGTGCCAGCAGCTACCTCAGGCAAAGCACAGATACGCAGTATTTT	CASSYLRQSTDTQYF
TRBJ2-2	NA	TRBV5-5	NA	TGTGCCAGCAGCTTGCCAACACCGAACACCGGGGAGCTGTTTTTT	CASSLPTPNTGELFF
TRBJ2-7	many	TRBV6-6	NA	TGTGCCAGCAGTCTCCTTTACGAGCAGTACTTC	CASSLLYEQYF
TRBJ2-7	many	TRBV6-5	TRBD2	TGTGCCAGCAGTTACGCTAGCGGGGGGGGCCTGTACGAGCAGTACTTC	CASSYASGGGLYEQYF
TRBJ2-1	few	TRBV7-2	TRBD2	TGTGCCAGCAGCTTAGTACCAGCGGGGGGCAATGAGCAGTTCTTC	CASSLVPAGGNEQFF
TRBJ1-6	many	TRBV20-1	NA	TGCAGTGCTAGAGATCAGCGGACGATGGGGTCACCCCTCCACTTT	CSARDQRTMGSPLHF
TRBJ2-3	many	TRBV20-1	NA	TGCAGTGCTAGAGATTCCAGACGGGTCGCGGATACGCAGTATTTT	CSARDSRRVADTQYF
TRBJ2-1	NA	TRBV5-5	TRBD1	TGTGCCAGCAGGATGACAGGGGACCCTTACAATGAGCAGTTCTTC	CASRMTGDPYNEQFF
TRBJ2-2	few	TRBV10-3	NA	TGTGCCATCTTGGGGGCCGGGGAGCTGTTTTTT	CAILGAGELFF
TRBJ2-2	few	TRBV20-1	TRBD1	TGCAGTTTGGGACAGGGGGGCACCGGGGAGCTGTTTTTT	CSLGQGGTGELFF
TRBJ1-5	many	TRBV7-2	NA	TGTGCCAGCAGCTTAGTGCATGGGGCAGGGTCTGGTCAGCCCCAGCATTTT	CASSLVHGAGSGQPQHF
TRBJ2-5	many	TRBV20-1	NA	TGCAGTGCCAGGATGGCTTCCCAAGAGACCCAGTACTTC	CSARMASQETQYF
TRBJ2-1	few	TRBV12-3/TRBV12-4	TRBD2	TGTATAACTAGCGGGGGGCTCTACAATGAGCAGTTCTTC	CITSGGLYNEQFF
TRBJ2-2	many	TRBV6-5	NA	TGTGCCAGCATCCGTAGTCTAGCAGACACCGGGGAGCTGTTTTTT	CASIRSLADTGELFF
TRBJ1-6	many	TRBV20-1	NA	TGCAGTGCTAGTATCCTCTATAATTCACCCCTCCACTTT	CSASILYNSPLHF
TRBJ2-5	few	TRBV7-9	NA	TGTGCCAGCAGCTTCCCCCCGACTGACCGGGAGACCCAGTACTTC	CASSFPPTDRETQYF
TRBJ1-4	many	TRBV20-1	NA	TGCAGTGCTAGAGATCTGCGCAGGCAGCTTAATGAAAAACTGTTTTTT	CSARDLRRQLNEKLFF
TRBJ2-1	few	TRBV7-2	NA	TGTGCCAGCAGCTTAGAGCCTAGCGCCTACAATGAGCAGTTCTTC	CASSLEPSAYNEQFF
TRBJ2-3	few	TRBV12-3/TRBV12-4	NA	TGTGCCAGCAGTTTAGGAGGGCACTATGTCACAGATACGCAGTATTTT	CASSLGGHYVTDTQYF
TRBJ2-5	many	TRBV10-3	TRBD2	TGTGCCATCAGTGCAGGACTAGCGCAAGAGACCCAGTACTTC	CAISAGLAQETQYF
TRBJ1-5	NA	TRBV10-3	NA	TGTGCCATCAGTGAGTCGGAGGGTCTCCTCCGGCCCCAGCATTTT	CAISESEGLLRPQHF
TRBJ2-7	few	TRBV4-3	NA	TGCGCCAGCAGCCAAGGCATGGGCAGGGGCTCCTACGAGCAGTACTTC	CASSQGMGRGSYEQYF
TRBJ2-1	NA	TRBV5-1	NA	TGCGCCAGCAGCTTGGTATCAGGGAGGAATGAGCAGTTCTTC	CASSLVSGRNEQFF
TRBJ2-1	NA	TRBV7-2	NA	TGTGCCAGCAGCTTATTCGGGCTGAGCTCCTACAATGAGCAGTTCTTC	CASSLFGLSSYNEQFF
TRBJ2-3	few	TRBV4-3	NA	TGCGCCAGCAGCCAAGTAACCGGAGATACGCAGTATTTT	CASSQVTGDTQYF
TRBJ1-4	NA	TRBV2	NA	TGTGCCAGCAGAAGCAGGGGACCTAATGAAAAACTGTTTTTT	CASRSRGPNEKLFF
TRBJ2-7	many	TRBV20-1	TRBD1	TGCAGTGCTAGCCGACTCGACAGGGCCCCCTACGAGCAGTACTTC	CSASRLDRAPYEQYF
TRBJ2-2	NA	TRBV7-2	NA	TGTGCCAGCAGCTTAGTTTCACCGACCCTCGGGGGGCTGTTTTTT	CASSLVSPTLGGLFF
TRBJ2-1	many	TRBV5-1	NA	TGCGCCAGCAGCTTGGAAGAGCGGATTTACAATGAGCAGTTCTTC	CASSLEERIYNEQFF